The clone carrying this T cell receptor (beta chain) was detected once. Its antigen is unidentified. This sample is part of a study of cytomegalovirus exposure and HLA in healthy donors. Study background: Prior work identified roughly 120 million unique TCR beta sequences in around 170 million T cells.

Germline values: CDR1 WNHNN, CDR2 SYGVQD (reference sequence). There are 13 residues in the CDR3. Unmatched junction bases numbered 3, after V lost 6 bases and J lost 5 bases. Primers for the PCR totalled 60 Vbeta and 13 Jbeta. Sequencing used immunoSEQ multiplex PCR; TCRdb keeps in-frame clones, though not all of them. The sample yields around 140,000 clones, roughly 80% seen once. Study conclusions and caveats: There were some V segments, including TRBV6-2 and TRBV6-3, excluded as indistinguishable. Reported results showed that the classifier diagnosed cytomegalovirus status with high specificity and sensitivity.

The receptor's source is a male donor in good health and CMV-seronegative. The specimen was PBMCs. The chain combines TRBV10-1 with TRBJ2-2, with TRBD1 matching 7 bases. The CDR3 nucleotides read TGCGCCAGCAGGACAGGGCTGACCGGGGAGCTGTTTTTT. Protein product: CASRTGLTGELFF.